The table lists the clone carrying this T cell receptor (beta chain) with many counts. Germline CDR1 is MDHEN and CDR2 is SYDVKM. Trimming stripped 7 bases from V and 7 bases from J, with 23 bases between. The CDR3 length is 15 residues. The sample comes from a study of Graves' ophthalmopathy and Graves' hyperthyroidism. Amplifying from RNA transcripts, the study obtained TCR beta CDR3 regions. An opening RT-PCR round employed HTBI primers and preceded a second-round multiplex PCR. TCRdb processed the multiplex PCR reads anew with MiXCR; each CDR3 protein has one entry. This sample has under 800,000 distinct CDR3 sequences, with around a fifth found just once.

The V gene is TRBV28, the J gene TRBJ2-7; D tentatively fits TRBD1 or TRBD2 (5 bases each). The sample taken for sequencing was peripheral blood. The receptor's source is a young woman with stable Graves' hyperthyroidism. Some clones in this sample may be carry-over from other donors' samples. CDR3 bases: TGTGCCAGCAACCACCGGGACCGAACGCCGTGGGAGCAGTACTTC. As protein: CASNHRDRTPWEQYF.